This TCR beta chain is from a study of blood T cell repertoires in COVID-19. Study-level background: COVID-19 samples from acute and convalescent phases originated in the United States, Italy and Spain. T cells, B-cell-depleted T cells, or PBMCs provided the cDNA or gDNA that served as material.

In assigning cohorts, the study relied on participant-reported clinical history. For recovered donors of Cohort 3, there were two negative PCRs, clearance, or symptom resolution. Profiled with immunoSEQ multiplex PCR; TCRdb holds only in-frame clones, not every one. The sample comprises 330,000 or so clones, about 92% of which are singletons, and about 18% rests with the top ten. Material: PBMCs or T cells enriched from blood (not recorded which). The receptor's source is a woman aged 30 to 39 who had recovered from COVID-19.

The CDR3 region has the DNA TGTGCCAGCACAGGGACAGGGGGCACTGAAGCTTTCTTT. It is translated as CASTGTGGTEAFF. The rearrangement joins TRBV6-5 to TRBJ1-1, with 11 bases matching TRBD1. Germline values: CDR1 MNHEY, CDR2 SVGAGI. The CDR3 spans 13 residues. The junction had 2 bases not matched to a gene; V was cut back by 7 bases and J by 4 bases.